This T cell receptor (beta chain) was recovered during a study of blood T cell repertoires in COVID-19. The CDR3 extends over 14 amino acids. The V gene's germline CDR1 is SGHRS and CDR2 YFSETQ. J gave up 6 bases and V 4 bases, and 4 bases lay outside the gene matches. Study processing details: From reference gene primer amplification, estimates of nucleated cell counts were derived. Assay used: immunoSEQ multiplex PCR; TCRdb lists only in-frame clones, some missing. V and J calls and clone size are copied from that table; D and trimming were computed from the DNA. The repertoire consists of 200,000 to 300,000 clones, with 85% to 90% occurring once and the leading ten covering 5.2%. Patients of the Seattle cohort, enrolled during active infection, were followed longitudinally.

This TCR was recovered from a woman aged 55-69 years with COVID-19, enrolled during active disease. J is TRBJ2-2 and V is TRBV5-1; TRBD1 matches 9 bases. Sequencing was performed on peripheral blood. The CDR3 protein is CASSRQGGPGELFF. DNA for the CDR3: TGCGCCAGCAGCAGACAGGGGGGTCCCGGGGAGCTGTTTTTT.